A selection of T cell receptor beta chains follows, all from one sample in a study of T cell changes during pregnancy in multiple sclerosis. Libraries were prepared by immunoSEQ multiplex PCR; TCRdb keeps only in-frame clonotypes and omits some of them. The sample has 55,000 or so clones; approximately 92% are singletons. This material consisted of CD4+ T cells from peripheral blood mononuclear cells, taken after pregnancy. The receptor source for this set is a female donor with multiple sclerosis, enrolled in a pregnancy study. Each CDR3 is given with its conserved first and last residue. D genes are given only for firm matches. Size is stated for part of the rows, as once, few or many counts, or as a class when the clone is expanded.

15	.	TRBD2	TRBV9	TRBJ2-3	TGTGCCAGCAGCTACAGACTAGCTATCTCAGATACGCAGTATTTT	CASSYRLAISDTQYF
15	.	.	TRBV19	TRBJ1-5	TGTGCCAGTAGTATAACCCAGGTTGGTAACCAGCCCCAGCATTTT	CASSITQVGNQPQHF
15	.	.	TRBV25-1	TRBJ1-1	TGTGCCAGCAGTGAATCGGGTCGGGGGTTATTGAAAGCTTTCTTT	CASSESGRGLLKAFF
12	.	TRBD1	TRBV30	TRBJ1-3	TGTGCCTGGACCCAACAGGGGAACACCATATATTTT	CAWTQQGNTIYF
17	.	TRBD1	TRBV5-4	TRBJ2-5	TGTGCCAGCAGCTTGGTGGGCAGGGGACAGACCCAAGAGACCCAGTACTTC	CASSLVGRGQTQETQYF
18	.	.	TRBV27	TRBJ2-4	TGTGCCAGCAGTTCCCTCATACAGACCCGTTGGGCCAAAAACATTCAGTACTTC	CASSSLIQTRWAKNIQYF
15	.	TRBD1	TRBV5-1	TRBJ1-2	TGCGCCAGCAGCCACTGGGACAGGACTAACTATGGCTACACCTTC	CASSHWDRTNYGYTF
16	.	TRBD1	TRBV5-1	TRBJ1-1	TGCGCCAGCAGCTTAGACAGGGGGCAAATAAGCACTGAAGCTTTCTTT	CASSLDRGQISTEAFF
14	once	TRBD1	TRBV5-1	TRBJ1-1	TGCGCCAGCAGCTTAACAGGGGAGAGGGCTGAAGCTTTCTTT	CASSLTGERAEAFF
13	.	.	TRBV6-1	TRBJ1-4	TGTGCCAGCAGGCGGGGTCTCGTCGAAAAACTGTTTTTT	CASRRGLVEKLFF
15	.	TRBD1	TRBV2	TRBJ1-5	TGTGCCAGCAGTCCAGAGGGGGCCCCCAATCAGCCCCAGCATTTT	CASSPEGAPNQPQHF
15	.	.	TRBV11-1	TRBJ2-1	TGTGCCAGCAGCCCGTCGGGGGGCCCCTACAATGAGCAGTTCTTC	CASSPSGGPYNEQFF
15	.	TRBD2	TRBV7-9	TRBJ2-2	TGTGCCAGCAGCTTTGCGGGGGGGAACACCGGGGAGCTGTTTTTT	CASSFAGGNTGELFF
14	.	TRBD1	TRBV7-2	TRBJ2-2	TGTGCCAGCAGGACAGGGCCGAACACCGGGGAGCTGTTTTTT	CASRTGPNTGELFF
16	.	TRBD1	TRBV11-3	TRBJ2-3	TGTGCCAGCAGCCGTTTAGGACAGGGGGGCACAGATACGCAGTATTTT	CASSRLGQGGTDTQYF
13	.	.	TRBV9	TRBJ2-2	TGTGCCAGCAGCTCCGACACCGGCGGGGAGCTGTTTTTT	CASSSDTGGELFF
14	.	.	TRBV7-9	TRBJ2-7	TGTGCCAGCAGCACCGGGATACCGCCGGAAGAGCAGTACTTC	CASSTGIPPEEQYF
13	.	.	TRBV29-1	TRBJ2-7	TGCAGCGCTGCGCAGGGGAGGGCCTACGAGCAGTACTTC	CSAAQGRAYEQYF
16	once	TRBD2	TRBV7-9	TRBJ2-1	TGTGCCACCTCCCTGATAGCGGGGGCCCCCTACAATGAGCAGTTCTTC	CATSLIAGAPYNEQFF
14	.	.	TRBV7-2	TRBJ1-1	TGTGCCAGCAGCCCCAGGCCCCTTGCAACTGAAGCTTTCTTT	CASSPRPLATEAFF
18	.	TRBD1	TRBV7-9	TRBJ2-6	TGTGCCAGCAGACTACCGGGACAGCCTCACTCTGGGGCCAACGTCCTGACTTTC	CASRLPGQPHSGANVLTF
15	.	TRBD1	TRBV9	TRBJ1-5	TGTGCCAGCAGCGTAGGTGACAGGGGCAATCAGCCCCAGCATTTT	CASSVGDRGNQPQHF
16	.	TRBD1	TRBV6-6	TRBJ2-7	TGTGCCAGTTCCCTTAAACCGGGACAGGGAGGCTACGAGCAGTACTTC	CASSLKPGQGGYEQYF
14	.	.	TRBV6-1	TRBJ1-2	TGTGCCAGCAGTGAAGCCAGGTCCACCTTTCGGTACACCTTC	CASSEARSTFRYTF
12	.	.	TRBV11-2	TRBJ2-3	TGTGCCAGCAGCTTAGGGCGGGGAGCGCAGTATTTT	CASSLGRGAQYF
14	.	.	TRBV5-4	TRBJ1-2	TGTGCCAGCAGCTCAACGACAGGCCCCTATGGCTACACCTTC	CASSSTTGPYGYTF
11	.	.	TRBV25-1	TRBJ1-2	TGTGCCAGCAGTGAATTCGGTGGCTACACCTTC	CASSEFGGYTF
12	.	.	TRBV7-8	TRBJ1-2	TGTGCCAGCAGCTCCCGCGGGTATGGCTACACCTTC	CASSSRGYGYTF
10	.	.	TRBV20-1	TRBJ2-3	TGCAGTGCTAGTTCGGATACGCAGTATTTT	CSASSDTQYF